The 20 T cell receptor beta chains reported below all come from one sample, sequenced in a study of CD8 T cells in ankylosing spondylitis listed by TCRdb under 2017. Results and caveats for the whole study, not just this receptor: Blood from ankylosing spondylitis patients appeared to be characterized by a TCR beta motif composed of under 10 highly homologous amino acid variants.

Receptor amplification or capture employed 5' RACE. Sequencing relied on an Illumina HiSeq 2500. TCRdb reanalyzed the raw reads on its own, using fastp at Q25 for trimming and MiXCR for clone calling, and kept in-frame beta chains. For every CDR3 protein sequence, its rows merge into one entry that carries the most common genes and DNA. The sample table shows 350,000 to 450,000 distinct CDR3 sequences, and more than 25% are seen once. The ten largest clonotypes hold approximately 1% of the sample. What these receptors recognize is not known. Input material: blood, either unsorted or a sorted T cell fraction (not recorded which). The receptors were gathered from a male donor with ankylosing spondylitis.

V and J are TRBV12-3 or TRBV12-4 and TRBJ2-7, with D hard to call. The CDR3 has 14 amino acids. With 5 bases removed from V and 5 bases from J, the gap between germline ends came to 16 bases. The CDR3 is CASSPSRPRNEQYF. The DNA of the CDR3 is TGTGCCAGCAGTCCATCCCGGCCCCGGAACGAGCAGTACTTC.

This chain connects TRBV10-3 to TRBJ2-5; TRBD1 matches at 11 bases. This CDR3 comprises 13 residues. J lost 5 bases, V lost 8 bases, and 4 bases had no gene match. Germline CDR1 reads ENHRY; CDR2 reads SYGVKD. As DNA, the CDR3 is TGTGCCATCTCGGGACAGGGGGGGGAGACCCAGTACTTC. This sequence encodes CAISGQGGETQYF.

This clonotype was seen many times. The V gene is TRBV20-1, the J gene TRBJ2-5, with D maybe TRBD2 (5 bases). Germline V gene data show CDR1 as DFQATT and CDR2 as SNEGSKA (reference sequence). V lost 1 base and J 4 bases, leaving 10 bases between the germline ends. The CDR3 totals 13 residues. CDR3 region: CSARGGVSETQYF. The CDR3 DNA follows: TGCAGTGCTAGAGGGGGAGTATCAGAGACCCAGTACTTC.

V and J are TRBV19 and TRBJ2-1, with 10 bases aligning to TRBD2. J gave up 7 bases and V 7 bases, and 7 bases lay outside the gene matches. The germline CDR1 and CDR2 sequences are LNHDA and SQIVND (reference sequence). This CDR3 is 14 amino acids long. The CDR3 DNA is TGTGCCAGTAAGGATCTAGCGGGAGTAAATGAGCAGTTCTTC. As protein: CASKDLAGVNEQFF.

In this sample, this clonotype turned up a few times. The chain couples TRBV2 to TRBJ2-7; a possible D gene is TRBD1 (6 bases). V lost 6 bases and J lost 2, with 14 bases in between. The CDR3 totals 14 residues. Germline V CDR1 and CDR2: SNHLY, FYNNEI. The CDR3 protein is CASRLRGVPYEQYF. CDR3 coding DNA: TGTGCCAGCAGGCTCAGGGGAGTTCCCTACGAGCAGTACTTC.

The rearrangement uses TRBV20-1 and TRBJ2-1; 15 nucleotides agree with TRBD2. This CDR3 spans 17 amino acids. J was trimmed by 5 bases and V by 0 bases; bases with no gene match: 5. Germline CDR1 and CDR2: DFQATT and SNEGSKA (reference sequence). This CDR3 reads CSARDIRTSGRDNEQFF. The CDR3 region has the DNA TGCAGTGCTAGAGATATAAGGACTAGCGGGAGGGACAATGAGCAGTTCTTC.

The V gene is TRBV6-5, the J gene TRBJ2-3; D is possibly TRBD1 or TRBD2 (6 bases each). Trimming took off 2 bases at V and 4 bases at J, with 13 bases between the two ends. This CDR3 comprises 15 residues. The germline V gene encodes CDR1 MNHEY and CDR2 SVGAGI. This CDR3 reads CASSYGGTNSDTQYF. CDR3 nucleotides: TGTGCCAGCAGTTACGGGGGGACAAACTCAGATACGCAGTATTTT.

This clonotype was detected ten times or more. An end of the junction differs from the germline gene, which may be a read error. J is TRBJ2-3 and V is TRBV11-2, with D perhaps TRBD1 (6 bases). CDR3 size: 14 residues. Germline V gene data show CDR1 as SGHAT and CDR2 as FQNNGV. In nucleotides, the CDR3 is TGCGCCAGCAGCCTTGACAGGTCCACAGATACGCAGTATTTT. This translates into CASSLDRSTDTQYF.

This clonotype was detected only a few times. The J gene is TRBJ1-3, the V gene TRBV27; 7 nucleotides line up with TRBD1. The trim removed 6 bases at V and 0 bases at J, leaving 5 bases unmatched. The CDR3 is made up of 15 amino acids. Per germline, CDR1 MNHEY and CDR2 SMNVEV (reference sequence). The CDR3 DNA sequence: TGTGCCAGCAGATCGGGACAGACCTCTGGAAACACCATATATTTT. This translates into CASRSGQTSGNTIYF.

V is TRBV11-2 and J is TRBJ2-5; no firm D call. V dropped 10 bases and J dropped 5 bases, with 17 bases sitting between them. Germline CDR1 is SGHAT and CDR2 is FQNNGV. This CDR3 region has 13 residues. CDR3 nucleotides: TGTGCCACCCGCTTACCATCCCATGAGACCCAGTACTTC. Its translation is CATRLPSHETQYF. Full variable domain (remainder filled in from reference TRBV11-2 and TRBJ2-5): EAGVAQSPRYKIIEKRQSVAFWCNPISGHATLYWYQQILGQGPKLLIQFQNNGVVDDSQLPKDRFSAERLKGVDSTLKIQPAKLEDSAVYLCATRLPSHETQYFGPGTRLLVL.

The V gene is TRBV5-1, the J gene TRBJ2-1; D gene uncertain. V was shortened by 3 bases and J by 2 bases, with 9 bases between the two germline ends. CDR1 is SGHRS and CDR2 is YFSETQ in the germline V gene. The CDR3 has 14 residues. CDR3 loop: CASSSRLTYNEQFF. CDR3 bases: TGCGCCAGCAGCTCCCGCTTGACCTACAATGAGCAGTTCTTC.

This clonotype was detected ten times or more. The chain combines TRBV5-1 with TRBJ1-5; D is undetermined. The CDR3 spans 13 residues. Trimming pared 8 bases from V and 7 bases from J, leaving 16 bases between. CDR1 and CDR2 from the germline V gene are SGHRS and YFSETQ. This CDR3 reads CASSAVPGQPQHF. CDR3 DNA sequence: TGCGCCAGTTCCGCGGTCCCAGGCCAGCCCCAGCATTTT.

This clonotype was seen more than once but under ten times. The chain is built from TRBV3-1 and TRBJ2-7; 9 bases align to TRBD1. This CDR3 contains 14 residues. In germline, CDR1 is LGHDT, CDR2 YNNKEL (reference sequence). V shed 2 bases and J 5 bases; nucleotides not matched to a gene: 4. The CDR3 nucleotides read TGTGCCAGCAGCCAACGGACAGGGGCCGACGAGCAGTACTTC. The encoded protein is CASSQRTGADEQYF.

V is TRBV27 and J is TRBJ1-2; the D is unclear. The V gene's germline CDR1 is MNHEY and CDR2 SMNVEV (reference sequence). The CDR3 sequence is 13 residues long. With 6 bases removed from V and 4 bases from J, the gap between germline ends came to 12 bases. CDR3 region: CASSLKITYGYTF. The CDR3 nucleotides are TGTGCCAGCAGCCTGAAAATTACCTATGGCTACACCTTC.

V usage is TRBV12-3 or TRBV12-4 and J usage is TRBJ2-1; D perhaps matches TRBD1 (6 bases). Trimming left V 1 base short and J 4 bases short, with 8 bases between. The CDR3 consists of 14 residues. The CDR3 sequence: CASSLGTVYNEQFF. The CDR3 DNA reads TGTGCCAGCAGTTTAGGGACAGTTTACAATGAGCAGTTCTTC.

This clonotype came up a few times. The J gene is TRBJ2-1, the V gene TRBV2; D call uncertain. V was shortened by 1 base and J by 7 bases, with 14 bases between the two germline ends. The germline CDR1 and CDR2 sequences are SNHLY and FYNNEI. The CDR3 sequence is 15 residues long. The CDR3, as DNA: TGTGCCAGCAGTGAAGTTAGCCTCCTAGGTAATGAGCAGTTCTTC. This encodes CASSEVSLLGNEQFF.

There are a few counts of this clonotype. DNA of the CDR3: TGTGCCAGCAGCACCGACAGGGGCGTGTCAGATACGCAGTATTTT. It codes for CASSTDRGVSDTQYF. The chain is built from TRBV7-6 and TRBJ2-3; 8 bases agree with TRBD1. The CDR3 loop spans 15 amino acids. Unmatched junction bases numbered 8, after V lost 5 bases and J lost 4 bases. The V gene's germline CDR1 is SGHVS and CDR2 FNYEAQ. Full variable domain (outside the CDR3, taken from reference TRBV7-6 and TRBJ2-3): GAGVSQSPRYKVTKRGQDVALRCDPISGHVSLYWYRQALGQGPEFLTYFNYEAQQDKSGLPNDRFSAERPEGSISTLTIQRTEQRDSAMYRCASSTDRGVSDTQYFGPGTRLTVL.

This clonotype was seen more than once but under ten times. The gene calls are TRBV20-1 and TRBJ2-3, with 11 bases that match TRBD2. J gave up 4 bases and V 4 bases, and 10 bases lay outside the gene matches. Germline V CDR1 and CDR2: DFQATT, SNEGSKA (reference sequence). This CDR3 region has 16 residues. The CDR3 DNA sequence: TGCAGTGCTAACCGGCTTAGCGGGAGGGCCGCAGATACGCAGTATTTT. It specifies CSANRLSGRAADTQYF.

The chain couples TRBV5-1 to TRBJ2-2, with D unclear. CDR1 and CDR2 (germline): SGHRS, YFSETQ. CDR3 length equals 13 residues. Trimming pared 7 bases from V and 2 bases from J, leaving 9 bases between. CDR3 nucleotides: TGCGCCAGCGGCCAGCCCAACACCGGGGAGCTGTTTTTT. Translating gives CASGQPNTGELFF.

The chain uses TRBV5-1 and TRBJ2-2; no clear D. The CDR3 has 15 residues. The V end was cut by 4 bases, the J end by 7 bases, with 17 bases between. CDR1 is SGHRS, CDR2 YFSETQ, per germline. This chain's CDR3 is CASSIGYKSSGELFF. The DNA for the CDR3 is TGCGCCAGCAGCATCGGTTACAAAAGCAGCGGGGAGCTGTTTTTT.